This T cell receptor beta chain was observed in a study of blood T cell repertoires in COVID-19. Per germline, CDR1 GTSNPN and CDR2 SVGIG (reference sequence). Trimming took 3 bases from V and 2 from J; bases not matched to a gene: 7. The CDR3 spans 15 residues. Some clones are missing from TCRdb's copy, which holds only in-frame ones; the method was immunoSEQ multiplex PCR. In the table there are about 300,000 clones, about 90% of which are singletons. The chain has TRBV30 and TRBJ1-3; 7 bases are shared with TRBD1. The receptor was derived from a woman aged 50 to 60 with COVID-19, enrolled during active disease. Sequenced sample: peripheral blood. The CDR3 spells CAWSGGQTTGNTIYF. CDR3 coding DNA: TGTGCCTGGAGCGGGGGACAGACAACTGGAAACACCATATATTTT.